This T cell receptor beta chain was found in a study of CD8+CD57+ T cells in acquired aplastic anemia. Genomic DNA, the template, was used for profiling of the TCR beta VDJ and CDR3. From the reads, TCRdb called clonotypes with MiXCR, one entry per CDR3 protein. Among approximately 180,000 distinct CDR3 sequences listed, 50% to 65% were seen once. This CDR3 comprises 14 residues. Germline V gene sequence: CDR1 SGHTA, CDR2 FQGNSA. V shed 4 bases and J 1 base; nucleotides not matched to a gene: 4. Previously, flow cytometry had revealed CD8+CD57+ cell expansion in the patients chosen for sequencing. This clonotype was obtained from a human donor with aplastic anemia. The chain employs TRBV7-2 and TRBJ2-7; 7 nucleotides match TRBD1. The source material was sorted CD4+, CD8+, or CD8+CD57+ T cells (not recorded which) from PBMCs. Written as DNA, the CDR3 is TGTGCCAGCAGCTCGGACAGGCTATCCTACGAGCAGTACTTC. Encoded protein: CASSSDRLSYEQYF.